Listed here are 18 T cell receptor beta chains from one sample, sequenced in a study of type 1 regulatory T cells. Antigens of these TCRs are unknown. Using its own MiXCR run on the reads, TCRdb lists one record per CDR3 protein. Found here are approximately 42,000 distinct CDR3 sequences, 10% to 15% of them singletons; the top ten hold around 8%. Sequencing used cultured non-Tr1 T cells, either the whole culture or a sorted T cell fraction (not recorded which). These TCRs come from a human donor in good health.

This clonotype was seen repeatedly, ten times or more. CDR3 amino acids: CASGLDLETEAFF. The CDR3, as DNA: TGTGCTAGTGGTTTGGACCTAGAGACTGAAGCTTTCTTT. The chain joins TRBV12-5 to TRBJ1-1; D is unclear. Germline CDR1 is LGHNT and CDR2 is FRNRAP. The CDR3 runs to 13 residues. Trimming removed 1 base from V and 5 bases from J, with 8 bases in between.

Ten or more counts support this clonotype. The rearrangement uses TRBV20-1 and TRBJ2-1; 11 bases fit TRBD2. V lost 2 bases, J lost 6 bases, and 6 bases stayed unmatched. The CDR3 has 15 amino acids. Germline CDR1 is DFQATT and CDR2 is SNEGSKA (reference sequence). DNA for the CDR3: TGCAGTGCTAGACCTATTCTAGCGGGGGGCAATGAGCAGTTCTTC. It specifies CSARPILAGGNEQFF.

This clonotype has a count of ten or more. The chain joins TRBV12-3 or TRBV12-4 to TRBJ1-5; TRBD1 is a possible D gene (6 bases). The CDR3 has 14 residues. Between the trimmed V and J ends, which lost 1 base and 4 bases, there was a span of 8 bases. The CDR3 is CASSLEGGNQPQHF. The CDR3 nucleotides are TGTGCCAGCAGTTTAGAGGGGGGGAATCAGCCCCAGCATTTT.

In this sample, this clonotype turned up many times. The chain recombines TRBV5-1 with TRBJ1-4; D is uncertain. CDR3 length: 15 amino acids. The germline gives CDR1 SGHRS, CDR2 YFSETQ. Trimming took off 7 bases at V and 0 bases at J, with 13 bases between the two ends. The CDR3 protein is CASGAGGSTNEKLFF. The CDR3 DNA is TGCGCCAGCGGAGCTGGAGGATCAACTAATGAAAAACTGTTTTTT.

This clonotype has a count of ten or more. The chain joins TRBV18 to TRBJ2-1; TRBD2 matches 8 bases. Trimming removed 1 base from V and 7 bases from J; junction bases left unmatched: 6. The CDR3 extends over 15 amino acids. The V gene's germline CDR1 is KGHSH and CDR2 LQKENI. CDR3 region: CASSPRAGGSNEQFF. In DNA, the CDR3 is TGTGCCAGCTCACCACGCGCGGGAGGTAGTAATGAGCAGTTCTTC.

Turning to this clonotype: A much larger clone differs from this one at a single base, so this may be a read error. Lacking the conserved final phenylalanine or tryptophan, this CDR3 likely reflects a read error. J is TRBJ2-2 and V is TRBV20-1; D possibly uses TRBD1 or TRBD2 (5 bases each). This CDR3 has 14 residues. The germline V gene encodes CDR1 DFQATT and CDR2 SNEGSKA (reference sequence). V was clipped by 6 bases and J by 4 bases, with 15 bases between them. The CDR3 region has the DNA TGCAGTGCCACGACGGGACCTACCACCGGGGAGCTGTTTCTT. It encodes CSATTGPTTGELFL.

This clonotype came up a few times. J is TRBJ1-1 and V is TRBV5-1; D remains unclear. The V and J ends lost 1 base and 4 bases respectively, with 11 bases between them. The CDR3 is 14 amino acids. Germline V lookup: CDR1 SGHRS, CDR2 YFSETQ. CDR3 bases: TGCGCCAGCAGCTTGAGTGAGGTGGCCACTGAAGCTTTCTTT. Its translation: CASSLSEVATEAFF.

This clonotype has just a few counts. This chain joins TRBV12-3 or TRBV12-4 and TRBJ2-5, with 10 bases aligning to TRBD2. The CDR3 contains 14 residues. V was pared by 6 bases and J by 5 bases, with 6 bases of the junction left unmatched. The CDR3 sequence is CASSPTSGLETQYF. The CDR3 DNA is TGTGCCAGCAGCCCGACTAGCGGGCTGGAGACCCAGTACTTC.

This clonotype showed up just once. The DNA of the CDR3 is TGTGCCATCAGACAGGGACGGACAGATGGCTACACCTTC. Its protein is CAIRQGRTDGYTF. The rearrangement uses TRBV10-3 and TRBJ1-2; a weak D match, TRBD1 (6 bases). V shed 6 bases and J shed 6 bases, with 14 bases lying between them. Germline loops: CDR1 ENHRY, CDR2 SYGVKD. The CDR3 is 13 amino acids.

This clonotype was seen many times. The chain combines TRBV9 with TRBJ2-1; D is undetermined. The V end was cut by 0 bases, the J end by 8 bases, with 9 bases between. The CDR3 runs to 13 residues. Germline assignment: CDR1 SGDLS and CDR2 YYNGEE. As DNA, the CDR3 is TGTGCCAGCAGCGTAGGTGGGAAGGATGAGCAGTTCTTC. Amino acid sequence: CASSVGGKDEQFF.

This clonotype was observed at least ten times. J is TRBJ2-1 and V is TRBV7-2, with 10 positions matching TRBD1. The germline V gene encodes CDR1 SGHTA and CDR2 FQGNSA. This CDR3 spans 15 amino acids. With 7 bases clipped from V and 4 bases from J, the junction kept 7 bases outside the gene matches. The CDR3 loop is CASTVGQGGYNEQFF. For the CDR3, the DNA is TGTGCCAGCACCGTAGGACAGGGGGGTTACAATGAGCAGTTCTTC.

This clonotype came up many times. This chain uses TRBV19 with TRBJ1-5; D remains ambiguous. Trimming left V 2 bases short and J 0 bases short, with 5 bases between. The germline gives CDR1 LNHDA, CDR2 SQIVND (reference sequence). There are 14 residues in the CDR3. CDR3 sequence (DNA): TGTGCCAGTAGTATACCGAATAGCAATCAGCCCCAGCATTTT. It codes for CASSIPNSNQPQHF. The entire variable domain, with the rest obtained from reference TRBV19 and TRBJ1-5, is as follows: DGGITQSPKYLFRKEGQNVTLSCEQNLNHDAMYWYRQDPGQGLRLIYYSQIVNDFQKGDIAEGYSVSREKKESFPLTVTSAQKNPTAFYLCASSIPNSNQPQHFGDGTRLSIL.

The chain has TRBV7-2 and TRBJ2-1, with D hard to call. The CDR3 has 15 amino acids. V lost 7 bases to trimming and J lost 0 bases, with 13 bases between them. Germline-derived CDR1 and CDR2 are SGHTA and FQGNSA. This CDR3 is CASTHQVSSYNEQFF. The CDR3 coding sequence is TGTGCCAGCACCCACCAGGTCAGCTCCTACAATGAGCAGTTCTTC.

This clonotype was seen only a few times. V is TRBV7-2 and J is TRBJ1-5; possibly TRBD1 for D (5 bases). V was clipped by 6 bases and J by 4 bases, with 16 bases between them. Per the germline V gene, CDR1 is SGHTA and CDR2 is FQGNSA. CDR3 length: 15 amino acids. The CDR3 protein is CASSSRTHGNQPQHF. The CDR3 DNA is TGTGCCAGCAGTTCCCGGACACACGGTAATCAGCCCCAGCATTTT.

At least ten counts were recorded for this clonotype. CDR3 in amino acids: CSARIPGDSPLHF. CDR3 bases: TGCAGTGCTAGAATTCCTGGTGATTCACCCCTCCACTTT. The rearrangement joins TRBV20-1 to TRBJ1-6; the D is unclear. V was clipped by 2 bases and J by 8 bases, with 10 bases between them. The CDR3 length is 13 residues. The germline CDR1 and CDR2 sequences are DFQATT and SNEGSKA (reference sequence).

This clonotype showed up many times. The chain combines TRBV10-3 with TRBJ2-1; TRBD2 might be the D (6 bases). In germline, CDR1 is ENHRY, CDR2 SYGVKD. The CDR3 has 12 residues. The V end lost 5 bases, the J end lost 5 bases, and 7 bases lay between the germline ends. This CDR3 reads CAISLANNEQFF. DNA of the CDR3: TGTGCCATCAGTCTAGCGAACAATGAGCAGTTCTTC.

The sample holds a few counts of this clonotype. This chain's CDR3 is CSARSAGGAYEQYF. CDR3 nucleotides: TGCAGTGCTAGATCAGCGGGAGGCGCCTACGAGCAGTACTTC. The chain carries TRBV20-1 and TRBJ2-7; 9 bases align to TRBD2. V dropped 2 bases and J dropped 2; count of bases not matched to a gene: 4. CDR3 length: 14 amino acids. Germline assignment: CDR1 DFQATT and CDR2 SNEGSKA (reference sequence).

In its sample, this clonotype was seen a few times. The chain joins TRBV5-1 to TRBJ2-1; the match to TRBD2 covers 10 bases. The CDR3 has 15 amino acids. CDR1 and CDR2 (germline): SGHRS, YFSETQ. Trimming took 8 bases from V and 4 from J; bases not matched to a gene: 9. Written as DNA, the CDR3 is TGCGCCAGTTCTAGCGGGAGTCAGGGTTACAATGAGCAGTTCTTC. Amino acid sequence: CASSSGSQGYNEQFF.